The entry that follows covers one T cell receptor (beta chain) sequence. This CDR3 spans 15 amino acids. V trimming: 5 bases; J trimming: 4 bases; junction bases outside the gene matches: 9. Germline-derived CDR1 and CDR2 are MNHEY and SVGAGI. The source of the sample is a study of blood T cell repertoires in COVID-19. Data came from immunoSEQ multiplex PCR; TCRdb stores just in-frame clones and leaves some out. The sample has some 50,000 clones; about nine tenths are singletons. Sequenced input: peripheral blood. The receptor was isolated from a man between 40 and 49 years old with acute or convalescent COVID-19. The chain recombines TRBV6-5 with TRBJ1-1; 8 bases match TRBD1. CDR3 sequence: CASSTRTGPSTEAFF. The CDR3 DNA reads as TGTGCCAGCAGTACCCGGACAGGGCCCAGCACTGAAGCTTTCTTT.